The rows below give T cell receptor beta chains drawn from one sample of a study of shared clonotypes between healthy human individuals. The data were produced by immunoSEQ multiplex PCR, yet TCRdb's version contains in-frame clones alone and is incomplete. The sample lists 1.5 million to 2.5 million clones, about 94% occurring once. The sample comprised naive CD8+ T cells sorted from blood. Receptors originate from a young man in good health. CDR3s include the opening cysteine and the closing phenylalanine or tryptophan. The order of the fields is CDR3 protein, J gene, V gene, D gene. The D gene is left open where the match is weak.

CDR3aa: CASRPTTSGGSYNEQFF
j_gene: TRBJ2-1
v_gene: TRBV7-9
d_gene: TRBD2

CDR3aa: CASSLLPSSYEQYF
j_gene: TRBJ2-7
v_gene: TRBV28
d_gene: NA

CDR3aa: CASSVGGDATEQYF
j_gene: TRBJ2-7
v_gene: TRBV9
d_gene: NA

CDR3aa: CAYRPGGTGIGTEAFF
j_gene: TRBJ1-1
v_gene: TRBV10-3
d_gene: TRBD1

CDR3aa: CASSQGFYEQYF
j_gene: TRBJ2-7
v_gene: TRBV7-9
d_gene: NA

CDR3aa: CASSPSPGQGAREWTEQFF
j_gene: TRBJ2-1
v_gene: TRBV11-2
d_gene: TRBD1

CDR3aa: CASSSTGENGYTF
j_gene: TRBJ1-2
v_gene: TRBV7-9
d_gene: TRBD1

CDR3aa: CASSFTVWDTGELFF
j_gene: TRBJ2-2
v_gene: TRBV27
d_gene: NA

CDR3aa: CASSLTTSSYEQYF
j_gene: TRBJ2-7
v_gene: TRBV27
d_gene: NA

CDR3aa: CATMGDMRSYNEQFF
j_gene: TRBJ2-1
v_gene: TRBV2
d_gene: NA

CDR3aa: CASSHRLAGFYTGELFF
j_gene: TRBJ2-2
v_gene: TRBV5-6
d_gene: TRBD2

CDR3aa: CASSYGAAQPAQYF
j_gene: TRBJ2-3
v_gene: TRBV27
d_gene: NA

CDR3aa: CASSPETGSRTQYF
j_gene: TRBJ2-5
v_gene: TRBV7-9
d_gene: TRBD1

CDR3aa: CASSYWPLTNEKLFF
j_gene: TRBJ1-4
v_gene: TRBV6-5
d_gene: NA

CDR3aa: CASSDPYEQYF
j_gene: TRBJ2-7
v_gene: TRBV28
d_gene: NA

CDR3aa: CASSDQVGGGPYNEQFF
j_gene: TRBJ2-1
v_gene: TRBV6-1
d_gene: NA

CDR3aa: CASRIQGEDEQYF
j_gene: TRBJ2-7
v_gene: TRBV7-9
d_gene: NA

CDR3aa: CASSDLAGGTTYEQYF
j_gene: TRBJ2-7
v_gene: TRBV2
d_gene: TRBD2

CDR3aa: CASSDINTGELFF
j_gene: TRBJ2-2
v_gene: TRBV27
d_gene: NA

CDR3aa: CASNPEGYHEQFF
j_gene: TRBJ2-1
v_gene: TRBV6-6
d_gene: NA

CDR3aa: CASSNRGVNYEQYF
j_gene: TRBJ2-7
v_gene: TRBV19
d_gene: NA

CDR3aa: CASSARDYFSYEQYF
j_gene: TRBJ2-7
v_gene: TRBV9
d_gene: TRBD2

CDR3aa: CASSSEAGGPGISEQFF
j_gene: TRBJ2-1
v_gene: TRBV5-5
d_gene: NA

CDR3aa: CASSLTQGAKYEQYF
j_gene: TRBJ2-7
v_gene: TRBV5-1
d_gene: TRBD1

CDR3aa: CASSLSGPAHEQFF
j_gene: TRBJ2-1
v_gene: TRBV27
d_gene: NA

CDR3aa: CASSFAGGAYGYTF
j_gene: TRBJ1-2
v_gene: TRBV27
d_gene: NA

CDR3aa: CASSLAGEFEQFF
j_gene: TRBJ2-1
v_gene: TRBV11-2
d_gene: NA

CDR3aa: CASSVGGGASYEQYF
j_gene: TRBJ2-7
v_gene: TRBV4-1
d_gene: TRBD2

CDR3aa: CASSQDGTPYLEQYF
j_gene: TRBJ2-7
v_gene: TRBV4-1
d_gene: NA

CDR3aa: CASSYSDVETQYF
j_gene: TRBJ2-5
v_gene: TRBV6-5
d_gene: NA

CDR3aa: CASSISASGSSYEQYF
j_gene: TRBJ2-7
v_gene: TRBV19
d_gene: NA

CDR3aa: CSVDPERTQYF
j_gene: TRBJ2-5
v_gene: TRBV29-1
d_gene: NA

CDR3aa: CASRDPQTWREGERWSTDTQYF
j_gene: TRBJ2-3
v_gene: TRBV6-4
d_gene: TRBD2

CDR3aa: CSVEGLAGSSYNEQFF
j_gene: TRBJ2-1
v_gene: TRBV29-1
d_gene: TRBD2

CDR3aa: CASSLVPTSGQSYEQYF
j_gene: TRBJ2-7
v_gene: TRBV5-6
d_gene: TRBD2

CDR3aa: CASSQPGLHNEQFF
j_gene: TRBJ2-1
v_gene: TRBV4-1
d_gene: NA

CDR3aa: CASQIEAFF
j_gene: TRBJ1-1
v_gene: TRBV6-1
d_gene: NA

CDR3aa: CASSLEFSARGAEAFF
j_gene: TRBJ1-1
v_gene: TRBV6-5
d_gene: NA

CDR3aa: CASTSGPRGGNEQFF
j_gene: TRBJ2-1
v_gene: TRBV11-2
d_gene: NA

CDR3aa: CASSLDRGGYEQYF
j_gene: TRBJ2-7
v_gene: TRBV7-9
d_gene: TRBD1

CDR3aa: CASSLETWGNYGYTF
j_gene: TRBJ1-2
v_gene: TRBV5-8
d_gene: NA

CDR3aa: CASRGLEMNTEAFF
j_gene: TRBJ1-1
v_gene: TRBV19
d_gene: TRBD1

CDR3aa: CASSLGQGVGGELFF
j_gene: TRBJ2-2
v_gene: TRBV6-5
d_gene: TRBD1

CDR3aa: CASSYRKGSPDEQYF
j_gene: TRBJ2-7
v_gene: TRBV5-4
d_gene: NA